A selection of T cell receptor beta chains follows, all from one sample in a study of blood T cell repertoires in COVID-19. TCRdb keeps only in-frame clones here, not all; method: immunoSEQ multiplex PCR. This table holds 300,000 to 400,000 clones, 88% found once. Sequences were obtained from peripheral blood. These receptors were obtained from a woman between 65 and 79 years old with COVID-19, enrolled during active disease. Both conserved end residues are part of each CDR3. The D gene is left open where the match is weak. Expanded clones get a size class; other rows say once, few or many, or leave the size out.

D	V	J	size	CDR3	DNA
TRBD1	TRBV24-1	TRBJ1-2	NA	CATSDRGANYGYTF	TGTGCCACCTCGGACAGGGGAGCGAACTATGGCTACACCTTC
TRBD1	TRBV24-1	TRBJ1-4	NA	CATSDPQGAGEKLFF	TGTGCCACCAGTGATCCCCAGGGGGCTGGTGAAAAACTGTTTTTT
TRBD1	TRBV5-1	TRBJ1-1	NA	CASSSGTGSTEAFF	TGCGCCAGCAGCTCCGGGACAGGGAGCACTGAAGCTTTCTTT
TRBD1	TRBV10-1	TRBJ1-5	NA	CASSAGTAGQPQHF	TGCGCCAGCAGTGCCGGGACAGCTGGCCAGCCCCAGCATTTT
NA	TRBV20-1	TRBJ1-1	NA	CSASSGATEAFF	TGCAGTGCTAGTTCTGGGGCGACTGAAGCTTTCTTT
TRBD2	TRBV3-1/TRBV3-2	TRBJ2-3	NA	CASSRSGGTDTQYF	TGTGCCAGCAGTCGGAGCGGGGGGACAGATACGCAGTATTTT
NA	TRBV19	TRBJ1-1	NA	CASSGLNTEAFF	TGTGCCAGTTCCGGTCTGAACACTGAAGCTTTCTTT
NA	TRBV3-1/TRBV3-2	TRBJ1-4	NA	CASSLLGQRGAELFF	TGTGCCAGCAGCCTTCTAGGACAGAGGGGTGCGGAACTGTTTTTT
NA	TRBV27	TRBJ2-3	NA	CASSFWGPSTDTQYF	TGTGCCAGCAGTTTTTGGGGCCCTAGCACAGATACGCAGTATTTT
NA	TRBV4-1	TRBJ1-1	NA	CASSEGQNTEAFF	TGCGCCAGCTCAGAGGGACAGAACACTGAAGCTTTCTTT
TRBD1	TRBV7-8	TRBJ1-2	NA	CASSKRTGWGYGYTF	TGTGCCAGCAGCAAACGGACAGGGTGGGGATATGGCTACACCTTC
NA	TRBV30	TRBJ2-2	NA	CAWSVRVTGELFF	TGTGCCTGGAGTGTACGGGTTACCGGGGAGCTGTTTTTT
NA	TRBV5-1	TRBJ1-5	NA	CASSLAGEGNQPQHF	TGCGCCAGCAGCTTGGCCGGGGAGGGCAATCAGCCCCAGCATTTT
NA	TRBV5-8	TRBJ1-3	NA	CASSSTGHSGNTIYF	TGTGCCAGCAGTTCCACAGGGCACTCTGGAAACACCATATATTTT
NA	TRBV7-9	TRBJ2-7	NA	CASSLSQGTYEQYF	TGTGCCAGCAGCTTATCCCAGGGTACCTACGAGCAGTACTTC
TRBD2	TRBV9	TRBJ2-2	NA	CASSPPSGGYTGELFF	TGTGCCAGCAGTCCTCCTAGCGGGGGGTACACCGGGGAGCTGTTTTTT
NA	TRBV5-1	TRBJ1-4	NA	CASSPMLIGSATNEKLFF	TGCGCCAGCAGCCCGATGCTGATCGGGTCTGCAACTAATGAAAAACTGTTTTTT
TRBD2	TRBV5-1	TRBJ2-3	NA	CASSSKGRGGTDTQYF	TGCGCCAGCAGCTCGAAGGGGCGGGGGGGCACAGATACGCAGTATTTT
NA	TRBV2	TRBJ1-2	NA	CASRTGGVGYGYTF	TGTGCCAGCCGGACTGGGGGCGTCGGCTATGGCTACACCTTC
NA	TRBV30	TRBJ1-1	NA	CAWGPSTEAFF	TGTGCCTGGGGGCCGAGCACTGAAGCTTTCTTT
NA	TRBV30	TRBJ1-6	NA	CAWRLRGEGSPLHF	TGTGCCTGGAGGTTAAGAGGGGAGGGGTCACCCCTCCACTTT
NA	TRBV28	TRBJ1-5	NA	CASSLPVGRQPQHF	TGTGCCAGCAGTTTACCGGTTGGGCGTCAGCCCCAGCATTTT
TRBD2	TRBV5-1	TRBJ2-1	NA	CASSTIERGGYNEQFF	TGCGCCAGCAGCACAATCGAGCGGGGGGGCTACAATGAGCAGTTCTTC
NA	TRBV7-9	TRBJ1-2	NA	CASSPIGGEPNYGYTF	TGTGCCAGCAGCCCCATCGGAGGGGAACCTAACTATGGCTACACCTTC
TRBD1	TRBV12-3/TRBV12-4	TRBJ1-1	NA	CASRDREDTEAFF	TGTGCCAGCAGGGACAGGGAGGACACTGAAGCTTTCTTT
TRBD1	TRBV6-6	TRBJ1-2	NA	CASGGGGGRNGYTF	TGTGCCAGCGGCGGAGGGGGCGGTCGAAATGGCTACACCTTC
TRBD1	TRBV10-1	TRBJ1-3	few	CASRWTGHSGNTIYF	TGCGCCAGCAGATGGACAGGACACTCTGGAAACACCATATATTTT
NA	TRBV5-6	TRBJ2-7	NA	CASSSSGGSYEQYF	TGTGCCAGCAGTTCGTCTGGAGGCTCCTACGAGCAGTACTTC
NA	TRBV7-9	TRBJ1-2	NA	CASSLGLAANYGYTF	TGTGCCAGCAGCTTAGGCTTGGCAGCTAACTATGGCTACACCTTC